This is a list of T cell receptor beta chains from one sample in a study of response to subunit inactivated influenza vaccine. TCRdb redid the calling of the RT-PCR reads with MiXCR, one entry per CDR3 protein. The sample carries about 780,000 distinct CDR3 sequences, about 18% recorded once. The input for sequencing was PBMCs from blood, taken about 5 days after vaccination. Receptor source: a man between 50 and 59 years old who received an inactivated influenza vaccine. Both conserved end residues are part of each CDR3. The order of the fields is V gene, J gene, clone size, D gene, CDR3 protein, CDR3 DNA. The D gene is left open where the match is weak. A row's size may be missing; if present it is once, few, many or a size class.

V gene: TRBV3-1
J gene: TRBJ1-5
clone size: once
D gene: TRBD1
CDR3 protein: CASSQTSKQGTEGNQPQHF
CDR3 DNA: TGTGCCAGCAGCCAAACTAGCAAACAAGGGACAGAAGGCAATCAGCCCCAGCATTTT

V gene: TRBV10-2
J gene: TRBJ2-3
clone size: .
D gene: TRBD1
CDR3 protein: CASIKGQGASDTQYF
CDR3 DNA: TGCGCCAGCATCAAGGGGCAGGGGGCATCAGATACGCAGTATTTT

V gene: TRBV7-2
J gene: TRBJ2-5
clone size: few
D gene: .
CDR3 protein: CASSPHSLGETQYF
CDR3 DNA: TGTGCCAGCAGCCCCCATTCCCTTGGGGAGACCCAGTACTTC

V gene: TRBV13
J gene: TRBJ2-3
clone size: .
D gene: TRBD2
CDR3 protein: CTSSPEDSGSPYSTDTQYF
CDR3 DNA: TGTACCAGCAGCCCCGAGGATAGCGGGAGCCCTTATTCCACAGATACGCAGTATTTT

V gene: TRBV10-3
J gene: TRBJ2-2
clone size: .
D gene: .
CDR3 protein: CAISEAGELFF
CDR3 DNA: TGTGCCATCAGTGAGGCCGGGGAGCTGTTTTTT

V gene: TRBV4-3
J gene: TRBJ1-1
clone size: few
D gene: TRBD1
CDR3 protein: CASSLGGGQGAAFF
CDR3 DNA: TGCGCCAGCAGCCTAGGAGGTGGACAGGGGGCAGCTTTCTTT

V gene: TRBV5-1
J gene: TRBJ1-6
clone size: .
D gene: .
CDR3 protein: CASSNGIYGSPLHF
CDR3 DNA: TGCGCCAGCAGTAACGGGATTTACGGGTCACCCCTCCACTTT

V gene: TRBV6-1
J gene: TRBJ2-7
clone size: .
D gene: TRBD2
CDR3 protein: CASRLTSGGTYEQYF
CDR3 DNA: TGTGCCAGCAGACTGACTAGCGGGGGAACCTACGAGCAGTACTTC

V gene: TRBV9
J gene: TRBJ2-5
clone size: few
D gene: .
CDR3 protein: CASNREAGTVQETQYF
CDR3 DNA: TGTGCCAGCAACAGGGAAGCCGGGACCGTACAAGAGACCCAGTACTTC

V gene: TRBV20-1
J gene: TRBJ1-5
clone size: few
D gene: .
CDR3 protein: CSANNDIISNQPQHF
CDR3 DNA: TGCAGTGCTAACAATGACATTATTAGCAATCAGCCCCAGCATTTT

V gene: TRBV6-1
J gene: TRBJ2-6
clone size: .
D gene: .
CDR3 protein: CASRTGSGANVLTF
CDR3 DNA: TGTGCCAGCAGAACAGGGTCTGGGGCCAACGTCCTGACTTTC

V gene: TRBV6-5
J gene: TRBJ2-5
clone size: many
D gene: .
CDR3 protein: CASSYSRGIDETQYF
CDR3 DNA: TGTGCCAGCAGTTACTCTCGGGGGATTGACGAGACCCAGTACTTC

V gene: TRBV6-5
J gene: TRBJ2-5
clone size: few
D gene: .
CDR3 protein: CASSYWGGEKETQYF
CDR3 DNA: TGTGCCAGCAGTTACTGGGGTGGGGAGAAAGAGACCCAGTACTTC

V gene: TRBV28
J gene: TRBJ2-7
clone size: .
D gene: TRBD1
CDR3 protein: CASSIFGTGKYEQYF
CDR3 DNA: TGTGCCAGCAGCATATTCGGGACAGGGAAATACGAGCAGTACTTC

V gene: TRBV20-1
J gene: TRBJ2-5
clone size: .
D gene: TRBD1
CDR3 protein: CSARMGQGPKESQYF
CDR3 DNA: TGCAGTGCTAGAATGGGACAGGGGCCAAAGGAGAGCCAGTACTTC

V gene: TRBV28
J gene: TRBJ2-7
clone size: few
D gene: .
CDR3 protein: CASSWNRVSHEQYF
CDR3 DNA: TGTGCCAGCAGTTGGAACAGGGTAAGCCACGAGCAGTACTTC

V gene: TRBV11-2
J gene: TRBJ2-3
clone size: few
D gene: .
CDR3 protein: CASSLVFGGGHLADTQYF
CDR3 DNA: TGTGCCAGCAGCTTAGTTTTTGGGGGCGGTCACTTGGCGGATACGCAGTATTTT

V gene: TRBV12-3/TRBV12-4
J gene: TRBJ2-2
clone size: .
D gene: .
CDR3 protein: CASGLSPAGQTGELFF
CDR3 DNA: TGTGCCAGCGGATTATCCCCGGCGGGGCAGACCGGGGAGCTGTTTTTT

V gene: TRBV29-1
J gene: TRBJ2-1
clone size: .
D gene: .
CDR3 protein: CSVLTRSPQFF
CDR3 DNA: TGCAGCGTTTTGACTAGGTCCCCGCAGTTCTTC

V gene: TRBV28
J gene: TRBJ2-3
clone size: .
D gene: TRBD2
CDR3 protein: CASRATSGVSTDTQYF
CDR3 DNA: TGTGCCAGCAGGGCCACTAGCGGGGTTAGCACAGATACGCAGTATTTT

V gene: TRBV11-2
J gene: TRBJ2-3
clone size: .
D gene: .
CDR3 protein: CASSLNSVGGNTDTQYF
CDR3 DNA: TGTGCCAGCAGCCTTAATAGTGTCGGAGGGAACACAGATACGCAGTATTTT

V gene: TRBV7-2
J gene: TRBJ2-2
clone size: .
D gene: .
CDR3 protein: CASSLPGKLFGELFF
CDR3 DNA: TGTGCCAGCAGCTTACCGGGAAAGCTGTTCGGGGAGCTGTTTTTT

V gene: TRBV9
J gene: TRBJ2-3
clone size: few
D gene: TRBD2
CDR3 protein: CASSVTGTSTARDTDTQYF
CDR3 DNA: TGTGCCAGCAGCGTAACCGGGACTAGCACCGCCCGGGACACAGATACGCAGTATTTT

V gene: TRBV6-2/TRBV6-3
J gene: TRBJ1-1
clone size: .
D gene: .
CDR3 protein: CASSYYRDWSEAFF
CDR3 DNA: TGTGCCAGCAGTTACTACAGGGACTGGAGTGAAGCTTTCTTT

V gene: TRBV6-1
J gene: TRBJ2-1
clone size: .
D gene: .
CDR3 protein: CASSETTREQFF
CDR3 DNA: TGTGCCAGCAGTGAGACTACCAGGGAGCAGTTCTTC

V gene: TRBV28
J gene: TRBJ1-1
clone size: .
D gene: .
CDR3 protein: CASSLWFKGNTEAFF
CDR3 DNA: TGTGCCAGCAGTTTATGGTTTAAGGGGAACACTGAAGCTTTCTTT

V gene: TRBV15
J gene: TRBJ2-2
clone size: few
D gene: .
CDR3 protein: CATSKEGVRTGELFF
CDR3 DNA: TGTGCCACCAGCAAGGAGGGGGTACGGACCGGGGAGCTGTTTTTT

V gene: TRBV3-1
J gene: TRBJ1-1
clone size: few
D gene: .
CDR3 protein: CASSQDITDLNTEAFF
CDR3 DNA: TGTGCCAGCAGCCAAGATATAACAGACTTGAACACTGAAGCTTTCTTT

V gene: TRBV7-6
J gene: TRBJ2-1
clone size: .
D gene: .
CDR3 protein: CASNSGGRENEQFF
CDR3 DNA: TGTGCCAGCAACTCAGGGGGGCGGGAGAATGAGCAGTTCTTC

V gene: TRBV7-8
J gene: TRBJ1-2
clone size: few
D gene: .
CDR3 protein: CASSLEVGGGDGYTF
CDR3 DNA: TGTGCCAGCAGCTTAGAGGTGGGGGGCGGAGACGGCTACACCTTC

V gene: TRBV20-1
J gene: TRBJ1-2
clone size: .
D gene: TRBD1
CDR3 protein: CSAALTGGGYGYTF
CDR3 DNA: TGCAGTGCTGCCTTGACAGGGGGCGGGTATGGCTACACCTTC

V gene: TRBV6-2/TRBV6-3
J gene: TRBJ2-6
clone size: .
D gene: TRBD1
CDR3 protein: CASSYTRGTSSGANVLTF
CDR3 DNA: TGTGCCAGCAGTTACACCAGGGGGACCTCTTCTGGGGCCAACGTCCTGACTTTC

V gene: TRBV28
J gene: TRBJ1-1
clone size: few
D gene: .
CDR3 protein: CASRSTATEAFF
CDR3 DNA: TGTGCCAGCCGTAGCACAGCGACTGAAGCTTTCTTT

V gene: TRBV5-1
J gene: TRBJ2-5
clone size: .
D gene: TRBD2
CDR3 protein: CASSLMGSSGRGLGETQYF
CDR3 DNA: TGCGCCAGCAGCTTGATGGGGTCTAGCGGGAGAGGACTGGGAGAGACCCAGTACTTC

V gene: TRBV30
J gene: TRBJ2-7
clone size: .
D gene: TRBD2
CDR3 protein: CAWSARIAGGPYEQYF
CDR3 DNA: TGTGCCTGGAGTGCAAGAATAGCGGGAGGGCCTTACGAGCAGTACTTC

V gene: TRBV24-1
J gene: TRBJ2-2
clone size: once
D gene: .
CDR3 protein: CATRRDGNTGELFF
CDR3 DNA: TGTGCCACCCGCCGGGACGGAAACACCGGGGAGCTGTTTTTT

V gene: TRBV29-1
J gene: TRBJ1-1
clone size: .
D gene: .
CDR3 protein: CSVEGLIDKPAEAFF
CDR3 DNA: TGCAGCGTTGAAGGATTGATTGACAAGCCCGCTGAAGCTTTCTTT

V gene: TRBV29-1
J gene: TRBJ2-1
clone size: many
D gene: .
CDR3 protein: CSVGGASSYNEQFF
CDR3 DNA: TGCAGCGTTGGAGGAGCCAGCTCCTACAATGAGCAGTTCTTC

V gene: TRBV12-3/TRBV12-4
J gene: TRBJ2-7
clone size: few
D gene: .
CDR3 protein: CASSPLLGRLYEQYF
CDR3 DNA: TGTGCCAGCAGCCCCCTGCTCGGGCGATTGTACGAGCAGTACTTC

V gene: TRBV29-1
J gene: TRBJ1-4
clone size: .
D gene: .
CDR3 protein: CSVEDPEGRDEKLFF
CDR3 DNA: TGCAGCGTTGAAGATCCGGAGGGGCGGGATGAAAAACTGTTTTTT

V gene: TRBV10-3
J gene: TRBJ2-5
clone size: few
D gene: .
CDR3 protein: CAISEPGPFENQYF
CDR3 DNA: TGTGCCATCAGCGAACCGGGACCGTTTGAAAACCAGTACTTC

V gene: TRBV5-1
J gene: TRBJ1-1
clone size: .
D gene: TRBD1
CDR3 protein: CASGRDRVTEAFF
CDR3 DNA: TGCGCCAGCGGGAGAGACAGGGTAACTGAAGCTTTCTTT

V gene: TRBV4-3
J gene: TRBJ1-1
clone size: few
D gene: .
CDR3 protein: CASSQGIQGKNTEAFF
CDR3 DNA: TGCGCCAGCAGCCAAGGGATACAGGGAAAGAACACTGAAGCTTTCTTT

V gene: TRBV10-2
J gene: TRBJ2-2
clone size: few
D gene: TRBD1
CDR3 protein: CASRRQGTGGNTGELFF
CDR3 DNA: TGCGCCAGCAGGAGACAAGGGACAGGGGGAAACACCGGGGAGCTGTTTTTT

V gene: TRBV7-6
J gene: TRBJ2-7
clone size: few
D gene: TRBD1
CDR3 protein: CASSETGEWTYEQYF
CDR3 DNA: TGTGCCAGCAGCGAAACAGGGGAATGGACCTACGAGCAGTACTTC

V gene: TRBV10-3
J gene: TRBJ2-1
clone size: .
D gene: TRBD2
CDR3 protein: CAISGLGGAYNEQFF
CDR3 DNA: TGTGCCATCAGTGGATTGGGGGGGGCCTACAATGAGCAGTTCTTC

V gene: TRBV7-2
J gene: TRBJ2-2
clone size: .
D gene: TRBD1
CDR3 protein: CASSSQGLPTGELFF
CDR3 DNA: TGTGCCAGCAGCTCACAGGGGCTACCCACCGGGGAGCTGTTTTTT

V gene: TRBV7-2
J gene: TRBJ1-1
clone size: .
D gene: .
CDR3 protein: CASSLGWGRENTEAFF
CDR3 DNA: TGTGCCAGCAGCTTAGGATGGGGGCGAGAGAACACTGAAGCTTTCTTT

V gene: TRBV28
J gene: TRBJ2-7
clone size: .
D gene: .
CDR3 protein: CASSLGARTYEQYF
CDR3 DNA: TGTGCCAGCAGTTTAGGTGCTAGGACCTACGAGCAGTACTTC

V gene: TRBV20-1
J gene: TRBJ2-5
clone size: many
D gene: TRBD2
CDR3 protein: CSATRTSGSVQETQYF
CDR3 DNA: TGCAGTGCTACCCGGACTAGCGGGAGCGTACAAGAGACCCAGTACTTC

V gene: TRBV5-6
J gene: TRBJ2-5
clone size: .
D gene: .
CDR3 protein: CASSLPLGGETQYF
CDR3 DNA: TGTGCCAGCAGCTTGCCCCTGGGGGGAGAGACCCAGTACTTC

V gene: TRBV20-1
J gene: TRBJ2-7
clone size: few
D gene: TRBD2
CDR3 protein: CSACRGGGGTYEQYF
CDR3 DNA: TGCAGTGCCTGCCGGGGCGGCGGGGGGACCTACGAGCAGTACTTC

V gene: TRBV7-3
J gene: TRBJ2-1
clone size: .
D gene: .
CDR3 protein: CASSLKLGYNEQFF
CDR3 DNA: TGTGCCAGCAGCTTAAAACTAGGATACAATGAGCAGTTCTTC

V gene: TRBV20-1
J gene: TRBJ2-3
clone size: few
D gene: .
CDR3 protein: CSASNRLSTTDTQYF
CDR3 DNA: TGCAGTGCTAGTAACCGGTTATCTACCACAGATACGCAGTATTTT